Listed here are 5 T cell receptor beta chains from one sample, sequenced in a study of blood T cell repertoires in COVID-19. Only in-frame clones appear in the TCRdb table, and some are missing; sequencing was by immunoSEQ multiplex PCR. This table holds roughly 340,000 clones, 80% to 90% found once. The sample taken for sequencing was peripheral blood. The receptors derive from a woman in her 50s with COVID-19, enrolled during active disease.

The V and J genes are TRBV7-2 and TRBJ1-2, with 7 bases identical to TRBD1. Looked up from germline, CDR1 is SGHTA and CDR2 is FQGNSA. This CDR3 contains 16 residues. V shed 5 bases and J 1 base; nucleotides not matched to a gene: 10. The CDR3 is CASSVRGQKLNYGYTF. CDR3 bases: TGTGCCAGCAGCGTGAGGGGACAGAAACTTAACTATGGCTACACCTTC.

The CDR3 bases are TGTGCCAGCAGCTTAAGATGGGGAGAGAGGTCTAACGGCTACACCTTC. It codes for CASSLRWGERSNGYTF. V is TRBV11-3 and J is TRBJ1-2, with D unclear. The V gene lost 2 bases and the J gene lost 8 bases, with 21 bases spanning the gap. The CDR3 is 16 amino acids. Germline lookup yields CDR1 SGHNT and CDR2 YENEEA.

This sequence joins TRBV28 and TRBJ2-7; tentative D call: TRBD1 (6 bases). V was pared by 2 bases and J by 5 bases, with 7 bases between. The CDR3 runs to 12 residues. Germline assignment: CDR1 MDHEN and CDR2 SYDVKM. The chain's CDR3 is CASSLQGNEQYF. CDR3 nucleotide sequence: TGTGCCAGCAGTTTACAGGGGAACGAGCAGTACTTC.

The chain combines TRBV5-1 with TRBJ2-5; TRBD2 agrees at 8 bases. Germline CDR1 is SGHRS and CDR2 is YFSETQ. The CDR3 spans 15 residues. V lost 5 bases and J lost 5; bases outside the gene matches: 11. In DNA form, the CDR3 reads TGCGCCAGCAGGCCCGGGGGGGGTCTAGTGGAGACCCAGTACTTC. Encoded protein: CASRPGGGLVETQYF.

V and J are TRBV5-1 and TRBJ1-4; D is perhaps TRBD1 (6 bases). This CDR3 comprises 15 residues. Trimming shortened V by 1 base and J by 1 base, and 8 bases separated the two germline ends. In germline, CDR1 is SGHRS, CDR2 YFSETQ. CDR3 sequence (DNA): TGCGCCAGCAGCTTGCAAGGGGGAACTAATGAAAAACTGTTTTTT. Amino acid sequence: CASSLQGGTNEKLFF.